A selection of T cell receptor beta chains follows, all from one sample in a study of blood T cell repertoires in COVID-19. TCRdb's copy holds only in-frame clones and misses some; the assay was immunoSEQ multiplex PCR. The sample records about 79,000 clones, roughly 91% being singletons. Sequencing used peripheral blood. These receptors were collected from a man in his 70s with active or convalescent COVID-19. CDR3s leave out the opening cysteine and the closing phenylalanine or tryptophan. Fields, in order: V gene, J gene, CDR3 protein.

>TRBV5-6|TRBJ2-1
ASSPAGREGLEQF
>TRBV19|TRBJ1-1
ASTGSSTEAF
>TRBV28|TRBJ1-1
ASSLSGNTEAF
>TRBV10-2|TRBJ2-7
ASSDHVSGMSYEQY
>TRBV5-6|TRBJ2-1
ASSLLSSDYNEQF
>TRBV6-6|TRBJ1-3
ASRTEVSGNTIY
>TRBV23-1|TRBJ2-1
ASMERGGYNEQF
>TRBV7-6|TRBJ2-7
ASSLATSRAGSSYEQY
>TRBV7-2|TRBJ2-7
ASSLWTSGPSYEQY
>TRBV5-4|TRBJ2-2
ASSFFAGELF
>TRBV10-3|TRBJ1-2
AISTSLWRTEYYGYT
>TRBV4-1|TRBJ2-5
ASSQESPTERLKTQY
>TRBV28|TRBJ2-1
ASVLGDRPYNEQF
>TRBV11-2|TRBJ2-7
ASSRLGTYEQY
>TRBV27|TRBJ2-1
ASSTRTSGRIHEQF
>TRBV28|TRBJ2-7
ASSLGQGSYEQY
>TRBV11-2|TRBJ2-7
ASSYTTGVTGEQY
>TRBV18|TRBJ1-1
ASSPPSGVNEAF
>TRBV28|TRBJ1-3
ASTLPGSNGNTIY
>TRBV2|TRBJ1-2
ASSARVGYT
>TRBV4-3|TRBJ2-5
ASSQDWDAGGETQY
>TRBV30|TRBJ2-7
AWSRSLLEQNAYEQY
>TRBV11-2|TRBJ1-6
ASSLDLVGVRSPLH
>TRBV20-1|TRBJ2-7
SVKETYEQY